This record concerns one TCR beta chain sequence. This receptor's antigen is unknown. These data are taken from a study of monozygotic twins with inflammatory bowel disease (dated 2019 in TCRdb). For context, the study as a whole: The full study comprised 28 monozygotic twin pairs: nine German pairs (four IBD-concordant, five IBD-discordant) and 19 IBD-discordant Danish pairs. Disease-associated traits were sought mainly through comparisons between IBD patients and their genetically identical healthy co-twins within discordant pairs. Each individual had, on average, about 151 000 unique TCRalpha sequences and 181 000 unique TCRbeta sequences available for analysis.

From each donor, an approximately 2.5 ml peripheral blood sample was drawn into PAXgene tubes and stored at -80 degrees C. Total RNA was isolated from whole blood with the PAXgene blood miRNA kit on an automated QIAcube, without T cell sorting. Peripheral blood from monozygotic twin pairs, either concordant or discordant for inflammatory bowel disease, underwent deep TCRalpha and TCRbeta repertoire profiling that used unique molecular barcoding. Smoking habits were recorded for all twin pairs, and each individual was classified as a current, former or never smoker. The method was 5' RACE. For each TCR library, around 4,000 ng of total RNA was used. For each sample, cDNA was synthesized in eight separate reactions using SMARTScribe reverse transcriptase. During cDNA synthesis, template switching was used to introduce unique molecular identifiers that contained a 6-nucleotide sample barcode. TCRalpha and TCRbeta cDNA was amplified in two nested PCRs of around 15 and 10 cycles, and bead purification was carried out after each PCR. Before amplification, cDNA was treated with uracil DNA-glycosylase and purified using the QIAquick PCR purification kit. The second PCR was the step at which Illumina TruSeq-compatible adapters and sample-specific barcodes were added. Library quality and concentration were checked on TapeStation and Qubit, and libraries were pooled at roughly 5 ng each. The pooled libraries were sequenced with 2 x 100 bp reads and custom sequencing primers on an Illumina HiSeq2500 single-index Rapid Run. Per the source publication's procedure: PCR and sequencing errors were corrected by UMI-based consensus assembly using MiGEC version 1.2.6. MiXCR version 2.1.1 handled V(D)J alignment, clonotype assembly and CDR3 extraction. To normalise gene usage, clonotype sharing and MAIT/NKT TCR abundance, the top 1000, 10 000 and 20 000 clonotypes in each sample were analysed. Diversity was computed as the inverse Simpson index with the vegan R package after downsampling to 27 000 UMIs. Paired Mann-Whitney U tests on discordant twin pairs were used, with Benjamini-Hochberg multiple-testing correction. The reads were reprocessed in TCRdb, with one entry per CDR3 protein sequence and no accompanying DNA. The V and J calls come from TCRdb's annotation, not from the publication. For this sample, the table gives approximately 400,000 distinct CDR3 sequences. About 2.3% of the sample comes from the top ten.

What the research found in general, with its limitations: No single strong signal or clonotype linked to IBD turned up in the results, so the idea that one exists was not supported. IBD patients had lower TCRbeta repertoire diversity, measured by the inverse Simpson index, than their healthy co-twins. Repertoire similarity did not differ between concordant and discordant twins, which could be due to limited statistical power. Because patients were on differing immunosuppressive treatments, the repertoires may have picked up extra background noise and inter-individual variability. The analysis was unable to tell apart different T cell subtypes. Fewer clonotypes were shared with other individuals by IBD patients than by healthy twins, most markedly in patients showing signs of disease activity.

This TCR was recovered from a human donor with ulcerative colitis or Crohn's disease, or a healthy co-twin of an affected twin (not recorded which). The specimen was blood.

The CDR3 reads CASSLPATFVEKLFF. This sequence uses TRBV7-9 and TRBJ1-4. Measured from the cysteine to the phenylalanine, the CDR3 is 15 residues long. The coding DNA is unavailable. CDR1 and CDR2 are drawn from the germline V gene (reference sequence): SEHNR, FQNEAQ. Extended through the reference TRBV7-9 and TRBJ1-4 proteins, this CDR3 yields the full variable domain: DTGVSQNPRHKITKRGQNVTFRCDPISEHNRLYWYRQTLGQGPEFLTYFQNEAQLEKSRLLSDRFSAERPKGSFSTLEIQRTEQGDSAMYLCASSLPATFVEKLFFGSGTQLSVL.